The next 27 T cell receptor beta chains were all read from a single sample in a study of cytomegalovirus exposure and HLA in healthy donors. 13 Jbeta primers and 60 Vbeta primers were used for the PCR. Libraries were prepared by immunoSEQ multiplex PCR; TCRdb keeps only in-frame clonotypes and omits some of them. The sample contains about 140,000 clones, nearly 80% of which appear only once. The sample was PBMCs. All receptors come from a woman aged 25 to 39 in good health and CMV-seronegative.

The rearrangement links TRBV29-1 to TRBJ2-2; TRBD2 matches at 14 bases. CDR3 size: 15 residues. In germline, CDR1 is SQVTM, CDR2 ANQGSEA. V lost 4 bases, J lost 9 bases, and 7 bases stayed unmatched. CDR3 DNA sequence: TGCAGCGTTGTGGGGGGACTAGCGGGGGCGAGGGAGCTGTTTTTT. Translation: CSVVGGLAGARELFF.

V is TRBV5-1 and J is TRBJ1-1; 10 bases align to TRBD1. CDR3 length: 16 residues. Germline V lookup: CDR1 SGHRS, CDR2 YFSETQ. The J segment lost 0 bases and the V segment lost 3 bases, leaving 5 bases of the junction unmatched. CDR3 in DNA: TGCGCCAGCAGCTGGGGGGACAGGGGCATGAACACTGAAGCTTTCTTT. This codes for CASSWGDRGMNTEAFF.

The chain couples TRBV11-3 to TRBJ2-7; D remains ambiguous. CDR1 and CDR2 from the germline V gene are SGHNT and YENEEA. V dropped 0 bases and J dropped 6 bases, with 12 bases sitting between them. The CDR3 has 14 amino acids. CDR3 bases: TGTGCCAGCAGCTTAGACCACGGTTTTACCGAGCAGTACTTC. This codes for CASSLDHGFTEQYF.

V is TRBV4-1 and J is TRBJ2-7; TRBD2 matches at 8 bases. The germline CDR1 and CDR2 sequences are MGHRA and YSYEKL. V shed 0 bases, J shed 6 bases, and the junction held 16 bases outside the gene matches. CDR3 length equals 18 residues. CDR3 amino acids: CASSQDFGRGRHHAEQYF. For the CDR3, the DNA is TGCGCCAGCAGCCAAGATTTCGGGAGGGGCCGACATCACGCCGAGCAGTACTTC.

This chain joins TRBV6-1 and TRBJ2-1; D remains ambiguous. The V gene's germline CDR1 is MNHNS and CDR2 SASEGT. The CDR3 totals 11 residues. Trimming took off 1 base at V and 12 bases at J, with 7 bases between the two ends. CDR3 sequence: CASSEGQWQFF. CDR3 in DNA: TGTGCCAGCAGTGAAGGCCAGTGGCAGTTCTTC.

This clone was recorded once. This chain joins TRBV27 and TRBJ2-2; 7 bases map to TRBD1. The CDR3 spans 16 residues. The V gene's germline CDR1 is MNHEY and CDR2 SMNVEV (reference sequence). V was clipped by 6 bases and J by 2 bases; unmatched bases: 9. CDR3 bases: TGTGCCAGCAGCCGTGAGGGACAGACTAACACCGGGGAGCTGTTTTTT. Encoded protein: CASSREGQTNTGELFF.

This clone was recorded once. The V and J genes are TRBV6-1 and TRBJ2-7; tentatively, D is TRBD2 (7 bases). The CDR3 length is 12 residues. With 7 bases removed from V and 6 bases from J, the gap between germline ends came to 13 bases. Germline loops: CDR1 MNHNS, CDR2 SASEGT. Written as DNA, the CDR3 is TGTGCCAGCACCGGGGGGCCGCTCGAGCAGTACTTC. It is translated as CASTGGPLEQYF.

The rearrangement uses TRBV19 and TRBJ1-5, with D possibly matching TRBD1 (5 bases). CDR1 is LNHDA, CDR2 SQIVND, per germline (reference sequence). This CDR3 has 14 residues. V gave up 6 bases and J gave up 6 bases, with 15 bases separating them. The DNA of the CDR3 is TGTGCCAGTAGGGACTGGGGGGGAGGTCAGCCCCAGCATTTT. The encoded protein is CASRDWGGGQPQHF.

The J gene is TRBJ1-5, the V gene TRBV6-5; D might be TRBD1 (5 bases). This CDR3 spans 14 amino acids. Germline assignment: CDR1 MNHEY and CDR2 SVGAGI. V was clipped by 2 bases and J by 4 bases, with 9 bases between them. This CDR3 reads CASSYRGGNQPQHF. DNA for the CDR3: TGTGCCAGCAGTTACCGGGGGGGAAATCAGCCCCAGCATTTT.

The table lists this clone with a few counts. The V and J genes are TRBV5-1 and TRBJ2-2, with a possible D match to TRBD1 (5 bases). Germline lookup yields CDR1 SGHRS and CDR2 YFSETQ. Between the trimmed V and J ends, which lost 6 bases and 3 bases, there was a span of 12 bases. The CDR3 totals 14 residues. The CDR3, as DNA: TGCGCCAGCACCCTGACAGTCCACACCGGGGAGCTGTTTTTT. This sequence encodes CASTLTVHTGELFF.

V and J are TRBV6-1 and TRBJ1-5; D is ambiguous. CDR3 length: 14 residues. Germline V CDR1 and CDR2: MNHNS, SASEGT. CDR3 residues: CATRRTQTNQPQHF. Here the CDR3 DNA reads TGTGCAACTAGACGCACCCAAACCAATCAGCCCCAGCATTTT.

The chain couples TRBV6-1 to TRBJ1-1, with D maybe TRBD1 (6 bases). Trimming took off 6 bases at V and 7 bases at J, with 15 bases between the two ends. CDR3 length: 13 residues. Germline values: CDR1 MNHNS, CDR2 SASEGT. The CDR3 region has the DNA TGTGCCAGCAGGTCAACCACAGGGTTTGAAGCTTTCTTT. Translated, it gives CASRSTTGFEAFF.

The rearrangement uses TRBV2 and TRBJ2-5; D may be TRBD2 (6 bases). V dropped 8 bases and J dropped 5 bases, with 15 bases sitting between them. The CDR3 has 13 residues. The germline CDR1 and CDR2 sequences are SNHLY and FYNNEI. The CDR3 region is CASGRGLGETQYF. CDR3 coding DNA: TGTGCCAGCGGTCGGGGGTTAGGGGAGACCCAGTACTTC.

This clone was detected only once. The chain joins TRBV19 to TRBJ2-5, with 9 bases matching TRBD1. Germline V lookup: CDR1 LNHDA, CDR2 SQIVND (reference sequence). After removal of 7 bases from V and 4 bases from J, the junction contained 4 bases not matched to a gene. The CDR3 sequence is 13 residues long. The CDR3 DNA sequence: TGTGCCAGTACCCCGGACAGGGGAGAGACCCAGTACTTC. Translated, it gives CASTPDRGETQYF.

The sample holds a few counts of this clone. The chain couples TRBV18 to TRBJ2-7; maybe TRBD1 (5 bases). The CDR3 is 14 amino acids. V lost 1 base and J 2 bases, leaving 9 bases between the germline ends. CDR1 is KGHSH and CDR2 is LQKENI in the germline V gene. The CDR3 nucleotides read TGTGCCAGCTCACCACGGGGCAGGGCCTACGAGCAGTACTTC. Its protein is CASSPRGRAYEQYF.

The DNA of the CDR3 is TGCGCCAGCAGCTTGAGACCGGGACAAGGAAGCTCTGGAAACACCATATATTTT. Protein: CASSLRPGQGSSGNTIYF. The chain uses TRBV5-1 and TRBJ1-3; TRBD1 is a possible D gene (6 bases). Germline values: CDR1 SGHRS, CDR2 YFSETQ. The CDR3 totals 18 residues. With 1 base removed from V and 0 bases from J, the gap between germline ends came to 17 bases.

The chain has TRBV19 and TRBJ1-3; D is ambiguous. The CDR3 runs to 15 residues. Trimming took 3 bases from V and 0 from J, leaving 9 bases between them. The germline CDR1 and CDR2 sequences are LNHDA and SQIVND (reference sequence). The CDR3, as DNA: TGTGCCAGTAGTATTTTGCACTTCTCTGGAAACACCATATATTTT. It translates to CASSILHFSGNTIYF.

This clone appeared once. The V gene is TRBV15, the J gene TRBJ1-1, with TRBD1 matching over 8 bases. CDR3 size: 15 residues. After removal of 3 bases from V and 5 bases from J, the junction contained 8 bases not matched to a gene. Looked up from germline, CDR1 is LNHNV and CDR2 is YYDKDF (reference sequence). The CDR3 protein is CATSSDRGSGTEAFF. The CDR3 DNA reads as TGTGCCACCAGCAGCGACAGGGGAAGTGGGACTGAAGCTTTCTTT.

This clone was seen a single time. V gene TRBV11-2 combines with J gene TRBJ2-4; 7 bases are shared with TRBD1. Trimming at V came to 1 base and at J to 9 bases, leaving 6 bases not matched to a gene. The CDR3 spans 14 residues. The germline V gene has CDR1 SGHAT and CDR2 FQNNGV. The CDR3 spells CASSLVGGKGIQYF. The DNA of the CDR3 is TGTGCCAGCAGCTTAGTAGGGGGCAAAGGCATTCAGTACTTC.

The CDR3 nucleotides are TGTGCCAGCAGCTTAGGACATTCAAACACTGAAGCTTTCTTT. Its translation is CASSLGHSNTEAFF. The V and J genes are TRBV7-6 and TRBJ1-1; no reliable D call. Germline assignment: CDR1 SGHVS and CDR2 FNYEAQ. V was cut by 1 base and J by 2 bases, with 8 bases left in between. This CDR3 region has 14 residues.

The chain is built from TRBV5-1 and TRBJ2-5; D not resolved. Trimming took off 7 bases at V and 3 bases at J, with 16 bases between the two ends. Germline assignment: CDR1 SGHRS and CDR2 YFSETQ. The CDR3 covers 14 residues. CDR3 residues: CASSLGMRKETQYF. For the CDR3, the DNA is TGCGCCAGCTCCCTCGGTATGCGGAAAGAGACCCAGTACTTC.

About this clone itself: Distinct nucleotide sequences in the sample also encode this CDR3. V and J are TRBV6-5 and TRBJ1-2, with TRBD1 matching over 7 bases. Germline V lookup: CDR1 MNHEY, CDR2 SVGAGI. The CDR3 consists of 13 residues. For the CDR3, the DNA is TGTGCTATAGGTCAGGGGGATAACTATGGCTACACCTTC. This codes for CAIGQGDNYGYTF.

This chain joins TRBV6-1 and TRBJ1-2; 8 bases agree with TRBD1. J lost 6 bases, V lost 4 bases, and 7 bases had no gene match. The CDR3 length is 14 residues. Germline values: CDR1 MNHNS, CDR2 SASEGT. CDR3 bases: TGTGCCAGCAGTGGGTCGCAGGGGGCAGATGGCTACACCTTC. Translated, it gives CASSGSQGADGYTF.

The rearrangement uses TRBV5-4 and TRBJ1-2; weak D call: TRBD1 (6 bases). Per germline, CDR1 SGHNT and CDR2 YYREEE (reference sequence). This CDR3 contains 15 residues. Trimming left V 0 bases short and J 8 bases short, with 17 bases between. This chain's CDR3 is CASSLVGAGAQGYTF. The DNA for the CDR3 is TGTGCCAGCAGCTTGGTCGGAGCAGGGGCGCAAGGCTACACCTTC.

The chain couples TRBV11-2 to TRBJ2-1, with a tentative D call TRBD1 (6 bases). With 4 bases removed from V and 0 bases from J, the gap between germline ends came to 10 bases. This CDR3 has 15 residues. Looked up from germline, CDR1 is SGHAT and CDR2 is FQNNGV. Written as DNA, the CDR3 is TGTGCCAGCAGCTCCGGACAGAGCTCCTACAATGAGCAGTTCTTC. The encoded protein is CASSSGQSSYNEQFF.

Only one count was recorded for this clone. This chain connects TRBV6-5 to TRBJ1-2, with D possibly matching TRBD1 (6 bases). V lost 8 bases to trimming and J lost 0 bases, with 10 bases between them. The CDR3 sequence is 13 residues long. CDR1 and CDR2 (germline): MNHEY, SVGAGI. The CDR3 loop reads CASGGQPNYGYTF. In nucleotides, the CDR3 is TGTGCCAGCGGTGGACAGCCTAACTATGGCTACACCTTC.

The V call is TRBV9, the J call TRBJ2-3, with unresolved D. This CDR3 is 15 amino acids long. V was shortened by 0 bases and J by 2 bases, with 10 bases between the two germline ends. CDR1 is SGDLS, CDR2 YYNGEE, per germline. Here the CDR3 reads CASSVEKLFTDTQYF. The CDR3 nucleotides are TGTGCCAGCAGCGTAGAAAAGCTCTTCACAGATACGCAGTATTTT.